This record looks at one TCR beta chain sequence and its context. This clone was found once. The clone's antigen remains unknown. Qualities for individual bases were not recorded, and no much larger clone is one base off. One collaborating source in Seattle enrolled patients during active infection and followed them longitudinally through the course of disease. Each collaborating institution followed its own protocols to collect whole blood in K2EDTA tubes. For TCRbeta analysis, collaborators shipped samples in one of three forms: frozen whole blood, isolated PBMCs, or DNA extracted from either of those sample types. The sample is drawn from a study of blood T cell repertoires in COVID-19 (dated by TCRdb to 2018 to 2021). General notes on the study: Samples from collaborators originated in the United States, Italy and Spain and spanned both the acute and convalescent phases of COVID-19. The prospective study material was composed of cDNA or gDNA derived from T cells, B-cell-depleted T cells, or PBMCs. Subjects who had been exposed to COVID-19, were actively infected with it, or had recovered from it provided the deeply sampled blood TCRbeta repertoires that made up the dataset. A freely available public database, intended as a resource for researchers studying the immune response to SARS-CoV-2, is where the repertoires were released. Samples were obtained from the ongoing ImmuneRACE study (first 160 participants) and from 1,254 subjects provided by 6 global collaborators. Sample metadata almost always included a de-identified subject ID, COVID-19 status, age in years and sex. Where available, HLA class I and class II types were obtained from metadata supplied by the sample provider rather than from assay-based typing. Beyond this particular receptor, the publication reports: The amount of clinical and demographic metadata varied by source and participant and was provided uncurated.

Trimming removed 6 bases from V and 4 bases from J, leaving 10 bases between the germline ends. The CDR3 runs 13 residues from the cysteine to the phenylalanine. The sequence is cut down to CDR3 DNA, 39 bases in frame from base 1. The germline V gene encodes CDR1 KGHSH and CDR2 LQKENI. TCRbeta CDR3 regions were amplified from genomic DNA by means of the immunoSEQ Assay, a bias-controlled multiplex PCR. The study's processing was this. Within the assay, amplification of reference gene primers was used to estimate how many nucleated cells each sample contained. To quantify the absolute abundance of each unique TCRbeta CDR3 rearrangement, sequence reads were collapsed and filtered. For each sample, productive Simpson clonality was calculated as the square root of Simpson's diversity index over productive rearrangements. TCRdb retrieved this table from immuneACCESS and kept in-frame rearrangements only. Not all clones are present; in checked studies, unresolved V genes account for under half, and no reason is known for the remainder. The D gene and trimming were derived from the DNA, and the V and J assignments and clone size from that table. The sample table holds 200,000 to 250,000 clones, of which 75% to 85% were seen once. The top ten clonotypes cover roughly 8% of the sample.

The rearrangement combines TRBV18 with TRBJ2-1; the D gene is not confidently resolved. The receptor was isolated from a woman older than 75 with COVID-19, enrolled during active disease. Sequencing was done on a sample of peripheral blood. The DNA sequence follows: TGTGCCAGCTCTGAAACGGTTTACAATGAGCAGTTCTTC. Its protein is CASSETVYNEQFF. The CDR3, completed at both ends by the reference TRBV18 and TRBJ2-1 genes, gives the full variable domain NAGVMQNPRHLVRRRGQEARLRCSPMKGHSHVYWYRQLPEEGLKFMVYLQKENIIDESGMPKERFSAEFPKEGPSILRIQQVVRGDSAAYFCASSETVYNEQFFGPGTRLTVL.